The sequence of this T cell receptor beta chain was determined in a study of blood T cells in healthy people across ages. The authors extracted at least 6 micrograms of total RNA per sample. This clonotype has more than one count but fewer than ten. The use of a sample-barcoded 5' primer and a J-beta primer mix characterized a second PCR of about 7 to 12 cycles. Using its own MiXCR run on the 5' RACE reads, TCRdb lists one record per CDR3 protein. The profile covers roughly 800,000 distinct CDR3 sequences, with around 25% appearing a single time and more than 8% taken by the ten largest. This sample also belongs to another study, concerning T cells of mothers and their children.

Sequencing was done on a sample of blood. The sequence was obtained from a boy younger than 18 in good health.

In DNA, the CDR3 is TGTGCCAGCAGTTGGGACATAACAGGGGGCGATGACAATGAGCAGTTCTTC. It is translated as CASSWDITGGDDNEQFF. This rearrangement joins TRBV28 to TRBJ2-1; 9 bases align to TRBD1. Germline CDR1 MDHEN, CDR2 SYDVKM. Losses at the gene ends were 4 bases for V and 5 bases for J; bases not matched to a gene: 12. There are 17 residues in the CDR3.